This T cell receptor beta chain was documented in a study of T cells in Graves' hyperthyroidism and ophthalmopathy. This clonotype occurred many times. Germline assignment: CDR1 MDHEN and CDR2 SYDVKM. V was pared by 6 bases and J by 3 bases, with 9 bases between. CDR3 length equals 12 residues. Amplification of TCR beta CDR3 regions used RNA as the template. The primer set for the first-round RT-PCR of the TCR CDR3 was HTBI. TCRdb used MiXCR to reprocess the multiplex PCR reads, holding one entry per CDR3 protein. This table has roughly 560,000 distinct CDR3 sequences, about 14% appearing once. Criteria for exclusion of patients were uncontrolled infection, other autoimmune disease, pregnancy or lactation.

Sequenced material: blood. The receptor comes from a woman in her 40s with Graves' ophthalmopathy. This chain joins TRBV28 and TRBJ2-7; D is unclear. As DNA, the CDR3 is TGTGCCAGCAGAGTACAGAACTACGAGCAGTACTTC. Translating it yields CASRVQNYEQYF.